Listed below are T cell receptor beta chains from one sample, sequenced in a study of identifying expanded T cells in peripheral blood. The protocol was immunoSEQ multiplex PCR, while the TCRdb copy is restricted to in-frame clones and leaves out a portion. The data contain around 81,000 clones, approximately 85% of them singletons. The material sequenced was blood. The origin of the receptors is a person aged 18 to 70 in good health. The CDR3 runs from the conserved cysteine through the conserved F or W. The D gene is left open where the match is weak. Not all rows give a size; the values are once, few, many and, for expanded clones, a class.

>.|.|TRBJ1-5|TRBV6-5
CASSPPNQPQHF
TGTGCCAGCAGCCCGCCGAATCAGCCCCAGCATTTT
>.|.|TRBJ1-1|TRBV13
CASSLTGSEAFF
TGTGCCAGCAGCTTGACGGGGTCCGAAGCTTTCTTT
>.|.|TRBJ1-2|TRBV6-1
CASSERGLVSGYTF
TGTGCCAGCAGTGAAAGGGGGTTAGTTAGCGGCTACACCTTC
>.|TRBD1|TRBJ1-3|TRBV5-1
CASSKSIQGAGNTIYF
TGCGCCAGCAGCAAATCGATACAGGGGGCTGGAAACACCATATATTTT
>once|TRBD1|TRBJ1-2|TRBV7-9
CASSPGQVYGYTF
TGTGCCAGCAGTCCGGGACAGGTCTATGGCTACACCTTC
>.|.|TRBJ1-2|TRBV4-1
CASSPWSGADYGYTF
TGCGCCAGCAGCCCATGGAGCGGGGCTGACTATGGCTACACCTTC
>.|TRBD1|TRBJ2-6|TRBV6-6
CASRGQGAGANVLTF
TGTGCCAGCAGGGGACAGGGAGCCGGGGCCAACGTCCTGACTTTC
>.|.|TRBJ2-2|TRBV5-1
CASSLGDLRTGELFF
TGCGCCAGCAGCTTGGGGGACCTGAGAACCGGGGAGCTGTTTTTT
>.|.|TRBJ2-5|TRBV7-9
CASSPPRGPQETQYF
TGTGCCAGCAGCCCCCCCCGGGGACCGCAAGAGACCCAGTACTTC
>.|TRBD1|TRBJ1-1|TRBV7-9
CASSETLTTTGVNTEAFF
TGTGCCAGCAGCGAAACATTAACCACGACAGGGGTGAACACTGAAGCTTTCTTT
>.|TRBD2|TRBJ2-5|TRBV9
CASSVRGGQETQYF
TGTGCCAGCAGCGTACGGGGGGGTCAAGAGACCCAGTACTTC
>medium-sized|.|TRBJ2-2|TRBV6-4
CASSEGNTGELFF
TGTGCCAGCAGTGAGGGGAACACCGGGGAGCTGTTTTTT
>.|.|TRBJ2-3|TRBV9
CASSVAGTDTQYF
TGTGCCAGCAGCGTAGCGGGGACAGATACGCAGTATTTT
>.|.|TRBJ2-6|TRBV5-5
CASSLGSNVLTF
TGTGCCAGCTCTCTCGGGTCCAACGTCCTGACTTTC
>.|.|TRBJ1-6|TRBV2
CASKRTEPSPLHF
TGTGCCAGCAAAAGGACAGAACCTTCACCCCTCCACTTT
>.|.|TRBJ1-1|TRBV6-5
CASRGGPEVRAFF
TGTGCCAGCCGAGGGGGTCCTGAGGTGCGCGCTTTCTTT
>.|TRBD2|TRBJ2-2|TRBV7-9
CASSLLTSGRYDTGELFF
TGTGCCAGCAGCCTTCTGACTAGCGGGAGGTATGACACCGGGGAGCTGTTTTTT
>once|.|TRBJ2-1|TRBV27
CASRSGRVSGEQFF
TGTGCCAGCAGGTCCGGACGGGTGTCTGGGGAGCAGTTCTTC
>.|.|TRBJ2-2|TRBV2
CASSDRGTGELFF
TGTGCCAGCAGTGATCGGGGCACCGGGGAGCTGTTTTTT
>.|.|TRBJ2-1|TRBV2
CASSGPYNEQFF
TGTGCCAGCAGTGGACCCTACAATGAGCAGTTCTTC
>.|.|TRBJ2-1|TRBV7-3
CASSLQGLREQFF
TGTGCCAGCAGCTTACAGGGTTTGCGTGAGCAGTTCTTC
>.|.|TRBJ1-1|TRBV6-1
CASSDFQGSGTEAFF
TGTGCCAGCAGTGACTTCCAGGGTTCAGGCACTGAAGCTTTCTTT
>.|TRBD1|TRBJ2-5|TRBV5-1
CASSSNPGQKETQYF
TGCGCCAGCAGCTCAAATCCGGGACAGAAAGAGACCCAGTACTTC
>.|.|TRBJ1-3|TRBV19
CASTEYSGNTIYF
TGTGCCAGTACGGAATACTCTGGAAACACCATATATTTT
>once|.|TRBJ2-1|TRBV7-9
CASSLKGEDYNEQFF
TGTGCCAGCAGCTTAAAGGGGGAGGACTACAATGAGCAGTTCTTC
>few|.|TRBJ1-1|TRBV30
CAWSGNLGAFF
TGTGCCTGGAGTGGGAATTTAGGAGCTTTCTTT
>.|TRBD2|TRBJ2-3|TRBV13
CASSSPGAGGSDTQYF
TGTGCCAGCAGCTCCCCAGGCGCGGGGGGTTCAGATACGCAGTATTTT
>.|TRBD2|TRBJ2-3|TRBV5-8
CASSSGTSGIRTDTQYF
TGTGCCAGCAGCTCAGGGACTAGCGGAATTCGCACAGATACGCAGTATTTT
>medium-sized|.|TRBJ2-7|TRBV18
CASGDATYEQYF
TGTGCCAGCGGGGACGCTACCTACGAGCAGTACTTC
>.|TRBD1|TRBJ1-2|TRBV11-3
CASSSRDRAGGYTF
TGTGCCAGCAGCTCCCGGGACAGGGCAGGGGGCTACACCTTC
>.|.|TRBJ2-3|TRBV5-8
CASSLGSGFLTADTQYF
TGTGCCAGCAGCTTGGGGAGCGGGTTTCTTACAGCAGATACGCAGTATTTT
>.|.|TRBJ2-3|TRBV9
CASSVGVGGRTDTQYF
TGTGCCAGCAGCGTAGGCGTCGGGGGCCGCACAGATACGCAGTATTTT
>.|.|TRBJ1-1|TRBV6-1
CASSEAGPFTEAFF
TGTGCCAGCAGTGAAGCCGGGCCATTCACTGAAGCTTTCTTT
>.|.|TRBJ2-2|TRBV4-3
CASSQVAAGVRTGELFF
TGCGCCAGCAGCCAAGTAGCGGCAGGGGTGCGGACCGGGGAGCTGTTTTTT
>few|.|TRBJ1-1|TRBV29-1
CSVQPMNTEAFF
TGCAGCGTACAACCCATGAACACTGAAGCTTTCTTT
>.|.|TRBJ2-1|TRBV7-7
CASSLSHGAEQFF
TGTGCCAGCAGCTTATCCCACGGCGCTGAGCAGTTCTTC
>.|.|TRBJ1-2|TRBV9
CASSVRDLRAPYGYTF
TGTGCCAGCAGCGTCCGGGATCTACGCGCCCCCTATGGCTACACCTTC
>once|.|TRBJ1-2|TRBV29-1
CSVGTRNYGYTF
TGCAGCGTTGGAACACGGAACTATGGCTACACCTTC
>.|.|TRBJ1-6|TRBV27
CASRSGGASPLHF
TGTGCCAGCAGGTCCGGGGGGGCATCACCCCTCCACTTT